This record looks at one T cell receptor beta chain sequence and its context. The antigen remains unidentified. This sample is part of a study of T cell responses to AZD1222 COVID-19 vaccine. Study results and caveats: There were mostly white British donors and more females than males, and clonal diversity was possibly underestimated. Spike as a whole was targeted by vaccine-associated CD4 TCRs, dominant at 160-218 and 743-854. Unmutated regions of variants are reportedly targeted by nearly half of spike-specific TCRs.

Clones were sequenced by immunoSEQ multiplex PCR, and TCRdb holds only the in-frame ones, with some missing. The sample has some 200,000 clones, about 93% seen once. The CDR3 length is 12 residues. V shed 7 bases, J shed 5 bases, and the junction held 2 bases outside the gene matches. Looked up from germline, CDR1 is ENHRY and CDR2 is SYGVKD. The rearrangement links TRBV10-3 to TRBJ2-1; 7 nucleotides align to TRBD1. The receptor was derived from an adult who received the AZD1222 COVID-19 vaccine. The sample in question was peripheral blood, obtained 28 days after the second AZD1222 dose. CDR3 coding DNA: TGTGCCATCAAGGGACAGCACAATGAGCAGTTCTTC. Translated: CAIKGQHNEQFF.